The 7 T cell receptor beta chains in this list originate from one sample, sequenced in a study of cytotoxic CD8 clonotypes in ibrutinib-treated CLL. Some clones are missing from TCRdb's copy, which holds only in-frame ones; the method was immunoSEQ multiplex PCR. The sample lists 20,000 to 30,000 clones; roughly 65% were seen once. Sequenced material: PBMCs, taken after 24 months of ibrutinib treatment. Receptor source: a human donor with chronic lymphocytic leukemia.

This sequence joins TRBV6-1 and TRBJ1-1, with a possible D match to TRBD1 (5 bases). The V end was cut by 2 bases, the J end by 11 bases, with 18 bases between. The germline CDR1 and CDR2 sequences are MNHNS and SASEGT. CDR3 size: 14 residues. The CDR3 protein is CASSERGAGATAFF. The CDR3 coding sequence is TGTGCCAGCAGTGAAAGGGGAGCTGGGGCCACCGCTTTCTTT.

As DNA, the CDR3 is TGTGCCATCAGTGAAGGCTTATCCTCTGGAAACACCATATATTTT. Translation: CAISEGLSSGNTIYF. The J gene is TRBJ1-3, the V gene TRBV10-3; no definite D call. V lost 3 bases to trimming and J lost 0 bases, with 9 bases between them. Germline values: CDR1 ENHRY, CDR2 SYGVKD. The length of the CDR3 is 15 residues.

The V and J genes are TRBV19 and TRBJ1-2, with D perhaps matching TRBD1 (6 bases). This CDR3 has 15 amino acids. CDR1 and CDR2 from the germline V gene are LNHDA and SQIVND (reference sequence). Trimming shortened V by 3 bases and J by 8 bases, and 19 bases separated the two germline ends. The CDR3 loop is CASSMKAEQGYGYTF. For the CDR3, the DNA is TGTGCCAGTAGTATGAAGGCCGAACAGGGCTACGGCTACACCTTC.

CDR3 DNA: TGTGCCAGTACTCTGGGACAGGGGGCCTACAATGAGCAGTTCTTC. It is translated as CASTLGQGAYNEQFF. The chain has TRBV19 and TRBJ2-1, with 11 bases fitting TRBD1. CDR1 LNHDA and CDR2 SQIVND come from the germline V gene (reference sequence). The CDR3 runs to 15 residues. With 7 bases clipped from V and 2 bases from J, the junction kept 4 bases outside the gene matches.

The chain links TRBV27 to TRBJ1-5; 9 bases agree with TRBD1. The germline V gene has CDR1 MNHEY and CDR2 SMNVEV (reference sequence). This CDR3 has 15 residues. J gave up 5 bases and V 5 bases, and 7 bases lay outside the gene matches. The CDR3 DNA is TGTGCCAGCAGTAACGGGACAGGGTATCATCAGCCCCAGCATTTT. The encoded protein is CASSNGTGYHQPQHF.

The gene calls are TRBV29-1 and TRBJ2-2, with D perhaps assigned TRBD1 or TRBD2 (6 bases each). CDR3 length equals 13 residues. CDR1 is SQVTM, CDR2 ANQGSEA, per germline. V was clipped by 6 bases and J by 1 base, with 9 bases between them. This CDR3 reads CSVEGGNTGELFF. The CDR3 nucleotides read TGCAGCGTGGAGGGGGGGAACACCGGGGAGCTGTTTTTT.

This CDR3 is CASSLFTGGRTEAFF. The CDR3 DNA is TGTGCCAGCAGCTTGTTCACAGGGGGCCGGACTGAAGCTTTCTTT. V gene TRBV5-8 combines with J gene TRBJ1-1, with 9 bases identical to TRBD1. The V gene end was trimmed by 1 base and the J gene end by 5 bases; junction bases not matched to a gene: 6. This CDR3 contains 15 residues. Per germline, CDR1 SGHTS and CDR2 YDEGEE.